The rows below give T cell receptor beta chains drawn from one sample of a study of control samples from healthy donors and cancer patients. TCRdb's table, derived via immunoSEQ multiplex PCR, lists solely in-frame clones and lacks some. Of around 150,000 clones listed, 94% are singletons. The specimen was PBMCs. The receptors shown here come from a man between 60 and 75 years old with colorectal cancer. CDR3s include the opening cysteine and the closing phenylalanine or tryptophan. D genes are given only for firm matches. Expanded clones are given a class, and other clones once, few, many or no size at all.

clone_size	v_call	j_call	d_call	cdr3_nt	cdr3_aa
few	TRBV6-4	TRBJ1-5	.	TGTGCCAGCAGTGACTCATGGGGCAATCAGCCCCAGCATTTT	CASSDSWGNQPQHF
.	TRBV27	TRBJ2-3	TRBD1	TGTGCCAGCAGGCCCCGAGGGGGCCCCATCACAGATACGCAGTATTTT	CASRPRGGPITDTQYF
.	TRBV9	TRBJ2-1	.	TGTGCCAGCAGCGTAGACCAGCGGATTTACAATGAGCAGTTCTTC	CASSVDQRIYNEQFF
.	TRBV10-2	TRBJ2-6	.	TGCGCCAGCAGGACCCATGAGTATGGTGAGGGGACATCCCGCTCTGGGGCCAACGTCCTGACTTTC	CASRTHEYGEGTSRSGANVLTF
.	TRBV5-4	TRBJ1-2	TRBD1	TGTGCCAGCAGCTCGGGCCGGGACAGGGGAACCACCGGGCATGGCTACACCTTC	CASSSGRDRGTTGHGYTF
once	TRBV6-2/TRBV6-3	TRBJ2-2	TRBD2	TGTGCCAGCAGTTACTCTCTAGCGGCCACGAACACCGGGGAGCTGTTTTTT	CASSYSLAATNTGELFF
.	TRBV7-6	TRBJ2-5	.	TGTGCCAGCAGCGAGTTCGATCCAGGGGGGGAGACCCAGTACTTC	CASSEFDPGGETQYF
.	TRBV27	TRBJ2-6	.	TGTGCCAGCAGTTTTAACCCAGTTCAATCTGGGGCCAACGTCCTGACTTTC	CASSFNPVQSGANVLTF
.	TRBV19	TRBJ1-5	.	TGTGCCAGTAGTATCCTCCTAGATGATCAGCCCCAGCATTTT	CASSILLDDQPQHF
.	TRBV6-5	TRBJ1-2	TRBD1	TGTGCCAGCAGTTCCCGGTCGCCGGGACAGAACTATGGCTACACCTTC	CASSSRSPGQNYGYTF
.	TRBV4-3	TRBJ1-2	TRBD1	TGCGCCAGCAGCCACCAGACAGGGAATCGGGATGGCTACACCTTC	CASSHQTGNRDGYTF
.	TRBV21-1	TRBJ1-6	.	TGTGCCTTCGGGGGGCCCAGGACAGGGGGAAATTCACCCCTCCACTTT	CAFGGPRTGGNSPLHF
.	TRBV7-2	TRBJ2-7	.	TGTGCCAGCGCTGTGGGGCAGGGCTACTACGAGCAGTACTTC	CASAVGQGYYEQYF
.	TRBV4-1	TRBJ1-6	.	TGCGCCAGCAGCCAAGGGCAAAATTCACCCCTCCACTTT	CASSQGQNSPLHF
.	TRBV5-4	TRBJ2-5	.	TGTGCCAGCAGCTTGTACGGGCGGGAGACCCAGTACTTC	CASSLYGRETQYF
.	TRBV5-1	TRBJ2-1	TRBD2	TGCGCCAGCAGTTTGGGGCTAGCGGTTTACAATGAGCAGTTCTTC	CASSLGLAVYNEQFF
.	TRBV27	TRBJ2-7	TRBD1	TGTGCCAGCAGTTTCGGGACAGGGGGCGGCGAGCAGTACTTC	CASSFGTGGGEQYF
.	TRBV10-3	TRBJ2-3	.	TGTGCCTCCTGGGAGGGGGGCCCAGATACGCAGTATTTT	CASWEGGPDTQYF
.	TRBV7-2	TRBJ1-6	.	TGTGCCAGCAGCTTACACAAAAATTCACCCCTCCACTTT	CASSLHKNSPLHF
.	TRBV5-1	TRBJ1-2	.	TGCGCCAGCAGCTTGAATCAAGGGAGAGAAGGCTACACCTTC	CASSLNQGREGYTF